This entry concerns a single T cell receptor beta chain. What it binds is unknown. Unmatched junction bases numbered 5, after V lost 0 bases and J lost 5 bases. The CDR3 covers 15 residues. Germline V lookup: CDR1 SGHRS, CDR2 YFSETQ. These data originate in a study of cytomegalovirus exposure and HLA in healthy donors. Overall study findings and caveats: Later analysis found that TCR beta chains associated with HLA were more clonally expanded than other, equally common chains. Most TCRs appeared rarely, but some public TCRs recurred in many donors.

With 60 Vbeta and 13 Jbeta primers, the PCR was carried out. Sequenced by immunoSEQ multiplex PCR; TCRdb stores in-frame clones only, minus some. Recorded for this sample: approximately 61,000 clones. The rearrangement uses TRBV5-1 and TRBJ2-5; 9 bases are shared with TRBD1. The receptor's source is a woman between 18 and 29 years old in good health and CMV-seronegative. The sample was PBMCs. CDR3 loop: CASSLADRGGETQYF. CDR3 nucleotides: TGCGCCAGCAGCTTGGCCGACAGGGGGGGTGAGACCCAGTACTTC.